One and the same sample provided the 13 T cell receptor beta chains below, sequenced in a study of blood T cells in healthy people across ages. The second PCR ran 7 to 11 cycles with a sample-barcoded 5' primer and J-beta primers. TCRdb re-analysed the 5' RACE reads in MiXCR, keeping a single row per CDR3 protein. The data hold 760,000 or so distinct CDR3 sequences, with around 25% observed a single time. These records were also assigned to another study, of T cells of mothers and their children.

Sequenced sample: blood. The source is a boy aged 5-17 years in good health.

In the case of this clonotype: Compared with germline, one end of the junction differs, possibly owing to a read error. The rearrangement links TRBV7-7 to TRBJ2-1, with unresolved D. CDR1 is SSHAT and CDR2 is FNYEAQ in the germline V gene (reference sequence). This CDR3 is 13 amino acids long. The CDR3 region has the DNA TGTGCTAGCAGCGCGGCAGGTTGGAATGAGCAGTTCTTC. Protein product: CASSAAGWNEQFF.

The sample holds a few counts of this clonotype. In DNA form, the CDR3 reads TGTGCCAGCAGTTCATCGGACAGGGTTTTAGATACGCAGTATTTT. Translation: CASSSSDRVLDTQYF. This chain joins TRBV28 and TRBJ2-3; 8 nucleotides line up with TRBD1. CDR1 and CDR2 (germline): MDHEN, SYDVKM. The V segment lost 4 bases and the J segment 5 bases; nucleotides outside the gene matches: 8. The CDR3 is made up of 15 amino acids.

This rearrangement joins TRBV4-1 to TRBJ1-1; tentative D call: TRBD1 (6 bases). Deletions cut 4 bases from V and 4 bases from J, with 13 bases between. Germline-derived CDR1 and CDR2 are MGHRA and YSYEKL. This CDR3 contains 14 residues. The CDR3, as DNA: TGCGCCAGCAGCCCCTCGAGGGGGGGCACTGAAGCTTTCTTT. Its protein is CASSPSRGGTEAFF.

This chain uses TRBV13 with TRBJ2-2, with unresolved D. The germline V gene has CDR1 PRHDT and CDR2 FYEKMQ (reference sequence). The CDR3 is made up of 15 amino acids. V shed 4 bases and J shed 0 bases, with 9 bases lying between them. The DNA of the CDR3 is TGTGCCAGCAGCTCGGTGAGCGCGAACACCGGGGAGCTGTTTTTT. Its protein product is CASSSVSANTGELFF. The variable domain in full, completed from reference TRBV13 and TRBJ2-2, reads AAGVIQSPRHLIKEKRETATLKCYPIPRHDTVYWYQQGPGQDPQFLISFYEKMQSDKGSIPDRFSAQQFSDYHSELNMSSLELGDSALYFCASSSVSANTGELFFGEGSRLTVL.

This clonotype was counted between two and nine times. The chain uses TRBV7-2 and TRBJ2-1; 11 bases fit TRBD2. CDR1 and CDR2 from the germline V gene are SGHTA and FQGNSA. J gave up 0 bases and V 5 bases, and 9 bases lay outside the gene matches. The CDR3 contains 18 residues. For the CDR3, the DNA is TGTGCCAGCAGCGTGACTAGCGGGAACGCCCCCTCCTACAATGAGCAGTTCTTC. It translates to CASSVTSGNAPSYNEQFF.

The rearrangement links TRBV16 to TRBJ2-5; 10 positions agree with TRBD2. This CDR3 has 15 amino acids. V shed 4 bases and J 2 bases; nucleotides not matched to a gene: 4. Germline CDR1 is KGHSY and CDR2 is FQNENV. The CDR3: CASSRGLADQETQYF. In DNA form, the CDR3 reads TGTGCCAGCAGCCGAGGACTAGCGGATCAAGAGACCCAGTACTTC.

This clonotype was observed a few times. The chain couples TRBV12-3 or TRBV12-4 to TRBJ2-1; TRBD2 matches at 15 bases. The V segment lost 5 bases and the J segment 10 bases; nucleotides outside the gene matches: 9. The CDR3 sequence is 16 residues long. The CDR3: CASSAGLAGGSWEQFF. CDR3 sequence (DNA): TGTGCCAGCAGTGCTGGACTAGCGGGGGGGTCTTGGGAGCAGTTCTTC.

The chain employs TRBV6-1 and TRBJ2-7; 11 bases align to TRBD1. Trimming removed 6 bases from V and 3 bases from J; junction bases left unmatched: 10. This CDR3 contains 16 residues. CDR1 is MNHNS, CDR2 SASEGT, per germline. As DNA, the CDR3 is TGTGCCAGCAGACTAATACGAGGGACAGGGGGCTACGAGCAGTACTTC. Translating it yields CASRLIRGTGGYEQYF.

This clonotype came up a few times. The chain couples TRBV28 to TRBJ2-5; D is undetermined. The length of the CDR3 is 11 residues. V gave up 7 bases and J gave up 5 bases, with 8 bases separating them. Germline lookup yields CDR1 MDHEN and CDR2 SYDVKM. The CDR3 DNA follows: TGTGCCAGCAATGGGCGGGAGACCCAGTACTTC. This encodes CASNGRETQYF.

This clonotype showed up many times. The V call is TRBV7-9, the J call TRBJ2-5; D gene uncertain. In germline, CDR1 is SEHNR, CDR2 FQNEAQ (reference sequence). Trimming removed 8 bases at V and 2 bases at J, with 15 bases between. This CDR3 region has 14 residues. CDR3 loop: CASRILGDQETQYF. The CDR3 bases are TGTGCCAGCCGGATCCTGGGCGATCAAGAGACCCAGTACTTC.

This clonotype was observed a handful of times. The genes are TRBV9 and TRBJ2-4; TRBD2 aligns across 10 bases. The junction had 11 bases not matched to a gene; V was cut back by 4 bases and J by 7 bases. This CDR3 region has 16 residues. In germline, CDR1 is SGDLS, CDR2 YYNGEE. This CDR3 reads CASSPRELAGGNIQYF. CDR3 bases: TGTGCCAGCAGCCCTCGGGAGTTAGCGGGGGGTAACATTCAGTACTTC. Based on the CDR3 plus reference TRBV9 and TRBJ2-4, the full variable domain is DSGVTQTPKHLITATGQRVTLRCSPRSGDLSVYWYQQSLDQGLQFLIQYYNGEERAKGNILERFSAQQFPDLHSELNLSSLELGDSALYFCASSPRELAGGNIQYFGAGTRLSVL.

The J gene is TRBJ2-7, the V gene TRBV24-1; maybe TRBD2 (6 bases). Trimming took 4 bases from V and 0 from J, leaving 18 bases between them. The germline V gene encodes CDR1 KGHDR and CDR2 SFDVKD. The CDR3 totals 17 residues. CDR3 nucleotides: TGTGCCACCAGTGACAGGGACTCCTTCACCGGCTCCTACGAGCAGTACTTC. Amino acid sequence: CATSDRDSFTGSYEQYF.

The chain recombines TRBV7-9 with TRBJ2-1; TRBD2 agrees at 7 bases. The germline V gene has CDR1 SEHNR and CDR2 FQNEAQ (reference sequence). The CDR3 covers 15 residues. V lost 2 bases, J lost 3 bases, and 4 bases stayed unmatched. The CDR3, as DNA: TGTGCCAGCAGCTTATCGCGGGAGTACTACAATGAGCAGTTCTTC. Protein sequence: CASSLSREYYNEQFF.